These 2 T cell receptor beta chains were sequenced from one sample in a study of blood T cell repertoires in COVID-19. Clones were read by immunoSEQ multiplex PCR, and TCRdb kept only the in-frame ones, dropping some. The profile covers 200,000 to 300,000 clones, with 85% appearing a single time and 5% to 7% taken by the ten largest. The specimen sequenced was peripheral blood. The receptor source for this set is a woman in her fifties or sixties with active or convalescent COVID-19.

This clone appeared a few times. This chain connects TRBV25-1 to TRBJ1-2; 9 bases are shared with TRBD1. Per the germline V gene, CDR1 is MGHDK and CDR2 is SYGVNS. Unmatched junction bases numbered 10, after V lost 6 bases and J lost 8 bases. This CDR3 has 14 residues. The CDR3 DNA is TGTGCCAGCAGGTGGACAGGGGCAGAGGAAGGCTACACCTTC. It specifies CASRWTGAEEGYTF.

The DNA for the CDR3 is TGTGCCAGCAGCTTTATCCTAGCGGGGCCGAGCTTGGATCAGTTCTTC. Amino acid sequence: CASSFILAGPSLDQFF. The chain employs TRBV5-5 and TRBJ2-1, with 9 nucleotides matching TRBD2. Germline-derived CDR1 and CDR2 are SGHKS and YYEKEE (reference sequence). The CDR3 spans 16 residues. Trimming at V came to 2 bases and at J to 13 bases, leaving 16 bases not matched to a gene.